Here is one T cell receptor (beta chain) with its context. Distinct nucleotide sequences in the sample also encode this CDR3. The entry originates in a study of T cell responses to AZD1222 COVID-19 vaccine. This CDR3 has 13 residues. The germline V and J ends were trimmed by 3 bases and 6 bases, with 11 bases remaining between them. Germline values: CDR1 KGHSH, CDR2 LQKENI. The protocol was immunoSEQ multiplex PCR, while the TCRdb copy is restricted to in-frame clones and leaves out a portion. This table holds 150,000 to 200,000 clones, 70% to 90% found once. The sequence came from an adult in good health. The V call is TRBV18, the J call TRBJ1-2, with D unclear. Source: peripheral blood, taken on day 0 of AZD1222 vaccination. The DNA of the CDR3 is TGTGCCAGCTCACCCAGAGGTTCTGATGGCTACACCTTC. This sequence encodes CASSPRGSDGYTF.